The 16 T cell receptor beta chains reported below all come from one sample, sequenced in a study of T cell responses to AZD1222 COVID-19 vaccine. Repertoires were generated with immunoSEQ multiplex PCR, while TCRdb's copy carries only in-frame clones and drops some. The sample lists about 78,000 clones; approximately 85% were seen once. The material was peripheral blood, obtained on day 0 of MenACWY control vaccination. The receptors come from an adult in good health.

The chain is built from TRBV7-8 and TRBJ1-2; the D gene is possibly TRBD1 (5 bases). V lost 2 bases and J lost 8, with 12 bases in between. CDR3 length: 13 residues. Germline V gives CDR1 SGHVS, CDR2 FQNEAQ. CDR3 DNA: TGTGCCAGCAGCTTATTTGGTGGGGACGGCTACACCTTC. Encoded protein: CASSLFGGDGYTF.

V usage is TRBV5-8 and J usage is TRBJ1-2; the match to TRBD1 covers 7 bases. V shed 0 bases and J 1 base; nucleotides not matched to a gene: 3. This CDR3 region has 15 residues. Per germline, CDR1 SGHTS and CDR2 YDEGEE. DNA for the CDR3: TGTGCCAGCAGCTTGGGACAGGGACTTAACTATGGCTACACCTTC. Residues: CASSLGQGLNYGYTF.

This sequence joins TRBV7-2 and TRBJ2-7, with 12 nucleotides matching TRBD2. Germline assignment: CDR1 SGHTA and CDR2 FQGNSA. Germline trimming cut 2 bases from V and 2 bases from J; bases unmatched to any gene: 1. The CDR3 has 15 amino acids. CDR3 protein: CASSLRTSGAYEQYF. CDR3 coding DNA: TGTGCCAGCAGCTTACGGACTAGCGGGGCCTACGAGCAGTACTTC. Full variable domain (rest looked up from reference TRBV7-2 and TRBJ2-7): GAGVSQSPSNKVTEKGKDVELRCDPISGHTALYWYRQSLGQGLEFLIYFQGNSAPDKSGLPSDRFSAERTGGSVSTLTIQRTQQEDSAVYLCASSLRTSGAYEQYFGPGTRLTVT.

V usage is TRBV7-3 and J usage is TRBJ2-3, with D tentatively TRBD2 (6 bases). The V gene's germline CDR1 is SGHTA and CDR2 FQGTGA. With 6 bases removed from V and 2 bases from J, the gap between germline ends came to 12 bases. This CDR3 has 14 residues. The CDR3 here is CASSLAHHTDTQYF. The DNA of the CDR3 is TGTGCCAGCAGTCTAGCGCACCACACAGATACGCAGTATTTT.

Regarding this clone: The conserved phenylalanine or tryptophan is not found at the CDR3 terminus, so this likely reflects a read error. Because the CDR3's place on the DNA is in doubt, the DNA is left out and the CDR3 is given as listed by TCRdb. The chain combines TRBV29-1 with TRBJ1-2. The germline CDR1 and CDR2 sequences are SQVTM and ANQGSEA. The CDR3 has 11 amino acids, counting both end residues. CDR3 amino acids: CSVDSVRGTEL.

The CDR3 DNA sequence: TGTGCCAGCAGCCCCCTGGGGATAACGGGGAATTCACCCCTCCACTTT. This codes for CASSPLGITGNSPLHF. The chain links TRBV5-4 to TRBJ1-6; D is undetermined. This CDR3 is built from 16 residues. V was pared by 4 bases and J by 7 bases, with 18 bases between. In germline, CDR1 is SGHNT, CDR2 YYREEE (reference sequence).

This chain uses TRBV30 with TRBJ1-6; weak D call: TRBD1 (6 bases). The germline V gene encodes CDR1 GTSNPN and CDR2 SVGIG (reference sequence). With 2 bases removed from V and 2 bases from J, the gap between germline ends came to 10 bases. This CDR3 contains 15 residues. This CDR3 is CAWSRQGTYNSPLHF. For the CDR3, the DNA is TGTGCCTGGAGTAGGCAGGGGACCTATAATTCACCCCTCCACTTT.

The chain couples TRBV5-1 to TRBJ2-5; no clear D. Trimming removed 4 bases from V and 5 bases from J, with 18 bases in between. CDR1 is SGHRS and CDR2 is YFSETQ in the germline V gene. The CDR3 runs 15 residues. For the CDR3, the DNA is TGCGCCAGCAGCCCCCAAGGTACCATTGGGGAGACCCAGTACTTC. Translating gives CASSPQGTIGETQYF.

The chain uses TRBV19 and TRBJ1-2; 7 nucleotides match TRBD1. CDR1 LNHDA and CDR2 SQIVND come from the germline V gene (reference sequence). The CDR3 has 17 residues. J was trimmed by 4 bases and V by 5 bases; bases with no gene match: 16. The CDR3 protein is CASSSRTGSVSSYGYTF. In DNA form, the CDR3 reads TGTGCCAGTAGTTCCCGGACAGGCTCGGTGTCTAGCTATGGCTACACCTTC. The variable domain in full, completed from reference TRBV19 and TRBJ1-2, reads DGGITQSPKYLFRKEGQNVTLSCEQNLNHDAMYWYRQDPGQGLRLIYYSQIVNDFQKGDIAEGYSVSREKKESFPLTVTSAQKNPTAFYLCASSSRTGSVSSYGYTFGSGTRLTVV.

The chain carries TRBV10-1 and TRBJ2-5; TRBD2 is a possible D gene (5 bases). Trimming stripped 7 bases from V and 5 bases from J, with 14 bases between. This CDR3 has 13 residues. Germline-derived CDR1 and CDR2 are WNHNN and SYGVQD (reference sequence). CDR3 amino acids: CASTAGAGETQYF. The DNA for the CDR3 is TGCGCCAGCACTGCGGGTGCCGGGGAGACCCAGTACTTC.

This chain joins TRBV14 and TRBJ1-4, with D uncertain. The V gene lost 1 base and the J gene lost 7 bases, with 7 bases spanning the gap. This CDR3 comprises 13 residues. Germline V gene lookup returns CDR1 SGHDN and CDR2 FVKESK. CDR3 region: CASSQGAREKLFF. The CDR3 nucleotides are TGTGCCAGCAGCCAAGGGGCCCGTGAAAAACTGTTTTTT.

The chain has TRBV5-4 and TRBJ1-2; D is ambiguous. The V gene lost 0 bases and the J gene lost 7 bases, with 7 bases spanning the gap. This CDR3 is built from 12 residues. Germline assignment: CDR1 SGHNT and CDR2 YYREEE (reference sequence). The CDR3 DNA reads TGTGCCAGCAGCTTGGAAATCAGTGGCTACACCTTC. It translates to CASSLEISGYTF.

The V and J genes are TRBV28 and TRBJ1-2; D unresolved. From germline, CDR1 is MDHEN and CDR2 SYDVKM. V was clipped by 2 bases and J by 3 bases, with 13 bases between them. The CDR3 consists of 15 residues. CDR3 sequence: CASSLAREGYYGYTF. As DNA, the CDR3 is TGTGCCAGCAGTTTAGCCCGAGAAGGTTACTATGGCTACACCTTC.

The chain joins TRBV28 to TRBJ1-2; D perhaps matches TRBD1 (5 bases). Deletions cut 4 bases from V and 7 bases from J, with 16 bases between. This CDR3 has 14 amino acids. In germline, CDR1 is MDHEN, CDR2 SYDVKM. CDR3 sequence reads: CASSSTGTAGGYTF. The CDR3 DNA is TGTGCCAGCAGTTCCACCGGGACGGCGGGTGGCTACACCTTC.

V usage is TRBV7-9 and J usage is TRBJ1-2, with D unclear. The germline V gene has CDR1 SEHNR and CDR2 FQNEAQ (reference sequence). V was pared by 2 bases and J by 0 bases, with 7 bases between. The CDR3 runs to 14 residues. The CDR3 sequence: CASSLSGANYGYTF. The CDR3 nucleotides are TGTGCCAGCAGCTTATCGGGAGCTAACTATGGCTACACCTTC.

The count of this clone is one. J is TRBJ1-2 and V is TRBV30; 7 bases align to TRBD1. This CDR3 is 13 amino acids long. V trimming: 3 bases; J trimming: 4 bases; junction bases outside the gene matches: 5. Germline loops: CDR1 GTSNPN, CDR2 SVGIG (reference sequence). The CDR3 sequence is CAWSYGQVYGYTF. Written as DNA, the CDR3 is TGTGCCTGGAGCTACGGACAGGTCTATGGCTACACCTTC. Full variable domain (outside the CDR3, taken from reference TRBV30 and TRBJ1-2): SQTIHQWPATLVQPVGSPLSLECTVEGTSNPNLYWYRQAAGRGLQLLFYSVGIGQISSEVPQNLSASRPQDRQFILSSKKLLLSDSGFYLCAWSYGQVYGYTFGSGTRLTVV.